This T cell receptor beta chain was profiled in a study of identical twins. Regarding the study as a whole: Out-of-frame beta sequences exhibited a weaker degree of excess twin sharing. Abundant beta clonotypes from cord blood had fewer insertions, unlike memory repertoires, which showed none.

cDNA molecules carried unique molecular identifiers, and template switching added a universal primer site. TCRdb called the 5' RACE reads again in MiXCR, with one record for every CDR3 protein. The table shows 1.5 million to 2 million distinct CDR3 sequences, with about 30% occurring only once. This clonotype turned up a few times. Its antigen is not identified. This CDR3 comprises 13 residues. Germline V CDR1 and CDR2: SEHNR, FQNEAQ (reference sequence). The ends were cut back, 5 bases at V and 1 base at J, with 8 bases in the middle. The specimen sequenced was cord blood. This chain connects TRBV7-9 to TRBJ1-1; D gene ambiguous. The origin of this receptor is a newborn girl in good health. CDR3 loop: CASSTRTNTEAFF. The CDR3 nucleotides are TGTGCCAGCAGCACTCGCACGAACACTGAAGCTTTCTTT.